The clone carrying this T cell receptor beta chain appeared a single time. The data stem from a study of blood T cell repertoires in COVID-19. Germline loops: CDR1 LNHDA, CDR2 SQIVND (reference sequence). V shed 5 bases and J shed 2 bases, with 15 bases lying between them. The CDR3 has 16 residues. Method: immunoSEQ multiplex PCR; TCRdb's copy keeps in-frame clones and lacks some. The profile covers approximately 220,000 clones, with approximately 80% appearing a single time and roughly a tenth taken by the ten largest. Sequenced: peripheral blood. The chain links TRBV19 to TRBJ2-2; a possible D gene is TRBD1 (6 bases). This TCR was recovered from a woman aged 80 or older with acute or convalescent COVID-19. In DNA, the CDR3 is TGTGCCAGTAGTCTGTATGGCAGGGGAAACACCGGGGAGCTGTTTTTT. As protein: CASSLYGRGNTGELFF.